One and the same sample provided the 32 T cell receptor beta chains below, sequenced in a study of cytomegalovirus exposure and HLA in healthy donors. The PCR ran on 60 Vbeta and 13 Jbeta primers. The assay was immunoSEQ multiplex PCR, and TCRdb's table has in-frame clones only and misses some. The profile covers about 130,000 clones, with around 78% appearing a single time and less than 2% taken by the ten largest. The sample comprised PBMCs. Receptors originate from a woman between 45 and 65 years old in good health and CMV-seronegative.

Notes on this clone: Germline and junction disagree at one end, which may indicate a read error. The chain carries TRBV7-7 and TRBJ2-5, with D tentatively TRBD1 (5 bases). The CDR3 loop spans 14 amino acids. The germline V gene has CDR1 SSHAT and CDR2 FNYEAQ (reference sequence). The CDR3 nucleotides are TGTGCTAGCAGCTTTTCCGACGGGCAGGGGACCCAGTACTTC. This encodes CASSFSDGQGTQYF.

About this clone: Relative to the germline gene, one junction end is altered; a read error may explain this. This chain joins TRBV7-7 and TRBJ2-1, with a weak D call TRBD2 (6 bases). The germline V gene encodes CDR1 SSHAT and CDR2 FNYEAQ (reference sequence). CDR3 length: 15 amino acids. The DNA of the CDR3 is TGTGCTAGCAGCTTAGCCAGCGGGCGTTACAATGAGCAGTTCTTC. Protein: CASSLASGRYNEQFF.

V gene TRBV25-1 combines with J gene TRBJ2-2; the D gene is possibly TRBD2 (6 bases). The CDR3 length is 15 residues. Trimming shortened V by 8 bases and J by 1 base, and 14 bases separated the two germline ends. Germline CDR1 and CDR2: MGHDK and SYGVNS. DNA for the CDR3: TGTGCCAGCGCGGGACCCCCCTTGAACACCGGGGAGCTGTTTTTT. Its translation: CASAGPPLNTGELFF.

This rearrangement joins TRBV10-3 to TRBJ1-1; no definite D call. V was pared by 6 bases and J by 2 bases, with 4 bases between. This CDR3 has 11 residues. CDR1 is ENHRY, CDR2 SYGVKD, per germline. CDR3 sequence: CAIRLNTEAFF. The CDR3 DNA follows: TGTGCCATCAGGCTAAACACTGAAGCTTTCTTT.

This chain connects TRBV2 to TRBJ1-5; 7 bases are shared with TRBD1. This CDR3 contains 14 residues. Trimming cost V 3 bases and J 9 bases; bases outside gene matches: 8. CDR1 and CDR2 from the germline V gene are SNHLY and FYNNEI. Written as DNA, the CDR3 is TGTGCCAGCAGTGACCGGGACAGCCTTTGGCCCCAGCATTTT. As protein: CASSDRDSLWPQHF.

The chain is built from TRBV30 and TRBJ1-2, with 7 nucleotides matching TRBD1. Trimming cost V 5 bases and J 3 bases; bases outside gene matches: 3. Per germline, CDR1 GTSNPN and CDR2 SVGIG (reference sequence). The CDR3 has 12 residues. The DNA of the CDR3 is TGTGCCTGGTCTCAGGGGGACTATGGCTACACCTTC. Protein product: CAWSQGDYGYTF.

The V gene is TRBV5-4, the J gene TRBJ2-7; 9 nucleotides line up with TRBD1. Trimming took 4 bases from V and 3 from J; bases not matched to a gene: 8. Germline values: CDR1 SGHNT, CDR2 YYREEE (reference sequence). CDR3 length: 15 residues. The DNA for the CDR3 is TGTGCCAGCAGCGGGGGGACAGGGAGGGGCTACGAGCAGTACTTC. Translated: CASSGGTGRGYEQYF.

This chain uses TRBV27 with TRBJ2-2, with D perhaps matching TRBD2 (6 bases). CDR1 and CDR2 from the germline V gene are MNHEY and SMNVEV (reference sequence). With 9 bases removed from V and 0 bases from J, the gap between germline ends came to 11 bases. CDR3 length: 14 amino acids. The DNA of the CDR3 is TGTGCCAGTGGGGGGTCTCCGAACACCGGGGAGCTGTTTTTT. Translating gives CASGGSPNTGELFF.

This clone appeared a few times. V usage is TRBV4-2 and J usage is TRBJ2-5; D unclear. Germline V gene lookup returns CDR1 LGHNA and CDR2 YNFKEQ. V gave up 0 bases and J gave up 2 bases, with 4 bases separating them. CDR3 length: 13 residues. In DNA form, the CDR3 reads TGTGCCAGCAGCCAAGATATTCAAGAGACCCAGTACTTC. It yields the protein CASSQDIQETQYF.

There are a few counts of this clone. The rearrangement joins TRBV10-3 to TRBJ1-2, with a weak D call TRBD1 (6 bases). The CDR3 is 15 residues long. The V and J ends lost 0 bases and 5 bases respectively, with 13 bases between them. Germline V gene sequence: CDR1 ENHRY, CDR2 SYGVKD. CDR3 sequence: CAISESSQGGYGYTF. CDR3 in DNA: TGTGCCATCAGTGAGTCGTCACAGGGAGGGTATGGCTACACCTTC.

The CDR3 sequence: CASSGEGRTAYEQYF. The CDR3 bases are TGTGCCAGCAGTGGGGAGGGGCGGACGGCCTACGAGCAGTACTTC. The chain has TRBV2 and TRBJ2-7; 7 nucleotides match TRBD2. V trimming: 4 bases; J trimming: 2 bases; junction bases outside the gene matches: 8. CDR1 is SNHLY, CDR2 FYNNEI, per germline. CDR3 size: 15 residues.

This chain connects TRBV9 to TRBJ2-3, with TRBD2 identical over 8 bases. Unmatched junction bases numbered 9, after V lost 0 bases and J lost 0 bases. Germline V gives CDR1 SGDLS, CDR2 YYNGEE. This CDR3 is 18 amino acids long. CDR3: CASSVAPRLATSTDTQYF. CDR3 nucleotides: TGTGCCAGCAGCGTAGCACCAAGACTAGCGACTAGCACAGATACGCAGTATTTT. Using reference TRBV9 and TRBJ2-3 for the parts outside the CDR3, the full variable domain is DSGVTQTPKHLITATGQRVTLRCSPRSGDLSVYWYQQSLDQGLQFLIQYYNGEERAKGNILERFSAQQFPDLHSELNLSSLELGDSALYFCASSVAPRLATSTDTQYFGPGTRLTVL.

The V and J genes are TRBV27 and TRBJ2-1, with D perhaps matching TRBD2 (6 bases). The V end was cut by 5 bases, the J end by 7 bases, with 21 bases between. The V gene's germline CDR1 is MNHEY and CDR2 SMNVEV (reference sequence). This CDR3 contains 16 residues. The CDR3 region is CASSPLTRWVGNEQFF. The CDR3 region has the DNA TGTGCCAGCAGTCCATTGACTAGGTGGGTTGGGAATGAGCAGTTCTTC.

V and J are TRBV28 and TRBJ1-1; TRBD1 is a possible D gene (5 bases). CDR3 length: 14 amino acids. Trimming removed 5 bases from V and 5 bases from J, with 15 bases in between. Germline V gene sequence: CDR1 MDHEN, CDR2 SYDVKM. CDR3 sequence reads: CASSTWGGRTEAFF. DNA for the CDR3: TGTGCCAGCAGTACCTGGGGGGGAAGGACTGAAGCTTTCTTT. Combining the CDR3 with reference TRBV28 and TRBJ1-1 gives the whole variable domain DVKVTQSSRYLVKRTGEKVFLECVQDMDHENMFWYRQDPGLGLRLIYFSYDVKMKEKGDIPEGYSVSREKKERFSLILESASTNQTSMYLCASSTWGGRTEAFFGQGTRLTVV.

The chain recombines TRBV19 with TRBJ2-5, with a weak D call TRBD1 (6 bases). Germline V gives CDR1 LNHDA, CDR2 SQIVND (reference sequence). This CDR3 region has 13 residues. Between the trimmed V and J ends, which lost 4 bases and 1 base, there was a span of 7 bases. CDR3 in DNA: TGTGCCAGTAGTAACAGGGCCCAAGAGACCCAGTACTTC. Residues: CASSNRAQETQYF.

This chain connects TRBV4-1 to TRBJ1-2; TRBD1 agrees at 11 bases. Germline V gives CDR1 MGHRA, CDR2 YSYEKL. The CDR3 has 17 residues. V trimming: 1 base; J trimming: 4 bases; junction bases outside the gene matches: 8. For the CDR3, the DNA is TGCGCCAGCAGCCAAGGGATTTTTGGGACAGGGGGCTATGGCTACACCTTC. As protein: CASSQGIFGTGGYGYTF.

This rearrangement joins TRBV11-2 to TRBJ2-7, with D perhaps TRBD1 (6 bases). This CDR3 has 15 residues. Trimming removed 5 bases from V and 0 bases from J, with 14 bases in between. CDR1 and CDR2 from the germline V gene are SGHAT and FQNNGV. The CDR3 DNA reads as TGTGCCAGCAGCGAAAACCGGGACACCTCCTACGAGCAGTACTTC. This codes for CASSENRDTSYEQYF.

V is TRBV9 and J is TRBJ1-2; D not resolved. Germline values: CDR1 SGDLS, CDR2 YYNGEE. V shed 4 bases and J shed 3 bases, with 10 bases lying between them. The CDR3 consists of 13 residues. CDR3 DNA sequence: TGTGCCAGCAGCCCCGCGGGTTACTATGGCTACACCTTC. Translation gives CASSPAGYYGYTF.

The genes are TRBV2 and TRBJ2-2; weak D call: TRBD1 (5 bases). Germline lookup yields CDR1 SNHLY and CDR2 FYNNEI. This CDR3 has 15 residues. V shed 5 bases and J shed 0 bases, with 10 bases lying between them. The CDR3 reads CASSQRGTNTGELFF. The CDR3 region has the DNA TGTGCCAGCAGTCAAAGGGGAACGAACACCGGGGAGCTGTTTTTT.

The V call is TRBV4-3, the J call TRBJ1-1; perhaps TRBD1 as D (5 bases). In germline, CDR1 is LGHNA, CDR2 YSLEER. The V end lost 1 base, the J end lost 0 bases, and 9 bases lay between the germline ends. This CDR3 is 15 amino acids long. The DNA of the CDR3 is TGCGCCAGCAGCCAAGGTCGGGGGGTGAACACTGAAGCTTTCTTT. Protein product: CASSQGRGVNTEAFF.

CDR3 nucleotide sequence: TGTGCCAGCAACCTAGCGGGAGGGCAAGATACGCAGTATTTT. This translates into CASNLAGGQDTQYF. The chain is built from TRBV9 and TRBJ2-3; TRBD2 agrees at 12 bases. The CDR3 sequence is 14 residues long. The germline CDR1 and CDR2 sequences are SGDLS and YYNGEE. V lost 6 bases to trimming and J lost 5 bases; unmatched junction nucleotides: 4.

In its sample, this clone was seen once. The CDR3 region is CASSLRLAGANEQFF. The CDR3 DNA sequence: TGTGCCAGCAGCTTAAGGCTAGCGGGAGCCAATGAGCAGTTCTTC. This chain connects TRBV7-3 to TRBJ2-1, with TRBD2 matching 10 bases. The germline gives CDR1 SGHTA, CDR2 FQGTGA. CDR3 length equals 15 residues. J was trimmed by 6 bases and V by 1 base; bases with no gene match: 3.

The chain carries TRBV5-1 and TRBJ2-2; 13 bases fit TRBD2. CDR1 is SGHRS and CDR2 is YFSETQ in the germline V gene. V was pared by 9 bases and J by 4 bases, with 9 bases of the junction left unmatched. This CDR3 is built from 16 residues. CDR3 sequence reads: CATMGTSGTSTGELFF. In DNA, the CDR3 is TGCGCCACTATGGGGACTAGCGGGACTAGCACCGGGGAGCTGTTTTTT.

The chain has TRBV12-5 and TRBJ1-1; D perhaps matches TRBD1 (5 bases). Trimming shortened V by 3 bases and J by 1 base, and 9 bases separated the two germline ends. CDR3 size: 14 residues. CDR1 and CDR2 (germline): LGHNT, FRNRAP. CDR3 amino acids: CASGLGERNTEAFF. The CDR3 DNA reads TGTGCTAGTGGTTTAGGGGAAAGGAACACTGAAGCTTTCTTT. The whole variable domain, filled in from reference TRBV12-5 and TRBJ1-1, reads DARVTQTPRHKVTEMGQEVTMRCQPILGHNTVFWYRQTMMQGLELLAYFRNRAPLDDSGMPKDRFSAEMPDATLATLKIQPSEPRDSAVYFCASGLGERNTEAFFGQGTRLTVV.

This CDR3 is CSVRTSGETQYF. CDR3 nucleotides: TGCAGCGTCCGGACTAGCGGCGAGACCCAGTACTTC. V gene TRBV29-1 combines with J gene TRBJ2-5; 10 bases are shared with TRBD2. From germline, CDR1 is SQVTM and CDR2 ANQGSEA. The CDR3 spans 12 residues. Trimming took 6 bases from V and 5 from J; bases not matched to a gene: 3.

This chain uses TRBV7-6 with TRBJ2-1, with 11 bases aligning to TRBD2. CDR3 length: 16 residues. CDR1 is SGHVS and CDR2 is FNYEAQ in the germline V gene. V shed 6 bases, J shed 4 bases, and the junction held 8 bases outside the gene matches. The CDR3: CASRPRTSGSYNEQFF. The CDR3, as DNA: TGTGCCAGCAGGCCAAGGACTAGCGGGTCTTACAATGAGCAGTTCTTC.

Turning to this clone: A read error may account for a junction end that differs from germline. CDR3 bases: TGTGCTAGCAGCACAGGCCAAGGTAGTGAGACCCAGTACTTC. It translates to CASSTGQGSETQYF. The J gene is TRBJ2-5, the V gene TRBV7-7; D is possibly TRBD1 (5 bases). There are 14 residues in the CDR3. Germline lookup yields CDR1 SSHAT and CDR2 FNYEAQ (reference sequence).

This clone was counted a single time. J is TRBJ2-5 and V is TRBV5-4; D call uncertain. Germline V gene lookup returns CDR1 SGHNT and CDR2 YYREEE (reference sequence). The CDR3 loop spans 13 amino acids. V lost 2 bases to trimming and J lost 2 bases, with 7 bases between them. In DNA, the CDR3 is TGTGCCAGCAGCTTTGGGCAACAAGAGACCCAGTACTTC. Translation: CASSFGQQETQYF. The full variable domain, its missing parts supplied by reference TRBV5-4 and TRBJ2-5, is ETGVTQSPTHLIKTRGQQVTLRCSSQSGHNTVSWYQQALGQGPQFIFQYYREEENGRGNFPPRFSGLQFPNYSSELNVNALELDDSALYLCASSFGQQETQYFGPGTRLLVL.

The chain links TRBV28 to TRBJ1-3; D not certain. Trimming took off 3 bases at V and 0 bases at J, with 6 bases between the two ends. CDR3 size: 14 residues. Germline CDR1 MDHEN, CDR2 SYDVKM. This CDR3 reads CASSLSRSGNTIYF. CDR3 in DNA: TGTGCCAGCAGTTTGAGTCGCTCTGGAAACACCATATATTTT.

CDR3 in DNA: TGTGCCAGCAGCCTTGGGACTAGCGGGAGGAATGAGCAGTTCTTC. It specifies CASSLGTSGRNEQFF. The rearrangement joins TRBV7-8 to TRBJ2-1; 15 bases fit TRBD2. From germline, CDR1 is SGHVS and CDR2 FQNEAQ. The CDR3 totals 15 residues. V gave up 5 bases and J gave up 7 bases; unmatched junction bases: 3.

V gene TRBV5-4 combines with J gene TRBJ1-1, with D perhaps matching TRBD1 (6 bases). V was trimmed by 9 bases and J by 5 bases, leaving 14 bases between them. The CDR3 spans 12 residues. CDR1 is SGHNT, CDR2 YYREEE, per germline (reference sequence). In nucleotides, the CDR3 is TGTGCCACCCAGGGGTTCGGGACTGAAGCTTTCTTT. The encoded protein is CATQGFGTEAFF.

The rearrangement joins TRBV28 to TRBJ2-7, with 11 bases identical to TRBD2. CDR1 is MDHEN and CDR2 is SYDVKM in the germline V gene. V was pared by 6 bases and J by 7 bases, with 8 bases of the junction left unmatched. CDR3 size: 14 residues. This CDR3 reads CASSPSGRLREQYF. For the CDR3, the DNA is TGTGCCAGCAGCCCTAGCGGGAGGCTAAGGGAGCAGTACTTC.